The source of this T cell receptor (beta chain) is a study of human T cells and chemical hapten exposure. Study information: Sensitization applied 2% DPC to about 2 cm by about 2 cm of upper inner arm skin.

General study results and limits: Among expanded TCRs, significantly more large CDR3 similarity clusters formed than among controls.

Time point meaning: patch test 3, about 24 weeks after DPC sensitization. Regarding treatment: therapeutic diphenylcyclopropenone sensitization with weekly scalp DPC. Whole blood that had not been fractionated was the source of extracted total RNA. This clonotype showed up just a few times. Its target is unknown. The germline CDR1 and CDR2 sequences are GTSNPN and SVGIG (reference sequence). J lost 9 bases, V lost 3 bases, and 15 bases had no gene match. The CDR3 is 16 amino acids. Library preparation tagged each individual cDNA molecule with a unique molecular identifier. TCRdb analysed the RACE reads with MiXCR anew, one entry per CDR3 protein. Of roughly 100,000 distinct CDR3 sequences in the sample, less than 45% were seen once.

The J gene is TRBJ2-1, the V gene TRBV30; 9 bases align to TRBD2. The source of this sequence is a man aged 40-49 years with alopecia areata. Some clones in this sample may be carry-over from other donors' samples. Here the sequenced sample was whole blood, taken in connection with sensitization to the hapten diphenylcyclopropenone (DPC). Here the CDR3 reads CAWSTGGLAGTFEQFF. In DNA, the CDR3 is TGTGCCTGGAGCACGGGGGGGCTAGCGGGAACGTTTGAGCAGTTCTTC.